These T cell receptor beta chains were read from a single sample in a study of CD4+ T cells in melanoma. TCRdb's table, derived via immunoSEQ multiplex PCR, lists solely in-frame clones and lacks some. The data contain about 140,000 clones, about 93% of them singletons. These receptors were obtained from a human donor with melanoma. The CDR3 runs from the conserved cysteine through the conserved F or W. The order of the fields is J gene, clone size, D gene, V gene, CDR3 DNA, CDR3 protein. A D gene is named only where the DNA matches it firmly. Clone size is stated in some rows and not others, as once, few, many or a class when expanded.

j_gene: TRBJ1-6
abundance: NA
d_gene: TRBD1
v_gene: TRBV7-2
CDR3nt: TGTGCCAGCAGTCGCCCGACAGGGGGCGAGTCACCCCTCCACTTT
CDR3aa: CASSRPTGGESPLHF

j_gene: TRBJ2-2
abundance: NA
d_gene: NA
v_gene: TRBV6-1
CDR3nt: TGTGCCAGCAGTGGACTTGGCCCCGGGGAGCTGTTTTTT
CDR3aa: CASSGLGPGELFF

j_gene: TRBJ2-5
abundance: NA
d_gene: NA
v_gene: TRBV6-6
CDR3nt: TGTGCCAGCACCAGCCCCGGGGAGACCCAGTACTTC
CDR3aa: CASTSPGETQYF

j_gene: TRBJ2-7
abundance: NA
d_gene: TRBD1
v_gene: TRBV11-2
CDR3nt: TGTGCCAGCAGCCTGGACAGGGGTTCGCAGTACTTC
CDR3aa: CASSLDRGSQYF

j_gene: TRBJ1-2
abundance: NA
d_gene: TRBD1
v_gene: TRBV29-1
CDR3nt: TGCAGCGTTGGATCAGGGGGCGCATTTAACTATGGCTACACCTTC
CDR3aa: CSVGSGGAFNYGYTF

j_gene: TRBJ1-1
abundance: NA
d_gene: NA
v_gene: TRBV5-1
CDR3nt: TGCGCCAGCAAAGCCGTCATGAACACTGAAGCTTTCTTT
CDR3aa: CASKAVMNTEAFF

j_gene: TRBJ1-5
abundance: NA
d_gene: TRBD1
v_gene: TRBV15
CDR3nt: TGTGCCACCAGCGGAGGACAGGGGGCATCGAGCAATCAGCCCCAGCATTTT
CDR3aa: CATSGGQGASSNQPQHF

j_gene: TRBJ2-3
abundance: NA
d_gene: TRBD2
v_gene: TRBV4-1
CDR3nt: TGCGCCAGCAGCCTTACGACTAGCGGCGCTGGCACAGATACGCAGTATTTT
CDR3aa: CASSLTTSGAGTDTQYF

j_gene: TRBJ1-1
abundance: NA
d_gene: NA
v_gene: TRBV7-9
CDR3nt: TGTGCCAGCAGCTTACCAGGGGTAGGGACTGAAGCTTTCTTT
CDR3aa: CASSLPGVGTEAFF

j_gene: TRBJ1-3
abundance: NA
d_gene: TRBD1
v_gene: TRBV10-2
CDR3nt: TGCGCCAGCAGTGAGAACAGGGGCTCTGGAAACACCATATATTTT
CDR3aa: CASSENRGSGNTIYF

j_gene: TRBJ1-5
abundance: NA
d_gene: NA
v_gene: TRBV7-8
CDR3nt: TGTGCCAGCAGCCCCATCTCCGGAAGGGGAGGCAATCAGCCCCAGCATTTT
CDR3aa: CASSPISGRGGNQPQHF

j_gene: TRBJ1-2
abundance: NA
d_gene: NA
v_gene: TRBV25-1
CDR3nt: TGTGCCAGACAGACGGCGAACTATGGCTACACCTTC
CDR3aa: CARQTANYGYTF

j_gene: TRBJ2-3
abundance: few
d_gene: NA
v_gene: TRBV5-1
CDR3nt: TGCGCCAGCAGCGGGGGCTCAGCGGCTAGCACAGATACGCAGTATTTT
CDR3aa: CASSGGSAASTDTQYF

j_gene: TRBJ2-1
abundance: NA
d_gene: TRBD2
v_gene: TRBV4-2
CDR3nt: TGTGCCAGCAGCCAGGGAGCGGGGGGTTGGAGCAATGAGCAGTTCTTC
CDR3aa: CASSQGAGGWSNEQFF

j_gene: TRBJ2-3
abundance: NA
d_gene: NA
v_gene: TRBV4-1
CDR3nt: TGCGCCAGCAGCCAAGGCCCGCTCGATACGCAGTATTTT
CDR3aa: CASSQGPLDTQYF

j_gene: TRBJ2-1
abundance: once
d_gene: TRBD1
v_gene: TRBV5-4
CDR3nt: TGTGCCAGCAGCTTCCGGGACAGGGGCAATGAGCAGTTCTTC
CDR3aa: CASSFRDRGNEQFF

j_gene: TRBJ1-6
abundance: once
d_gene: NA
v_gene: TRBV27
CDR3nt: TGTGCCAGCAGTTCCCGCCCGGGACGGCAGAGCTCCTATAATTCACCCCTCCACTTT
CDR3aa: CASSSRPGRQSSYNSPLHF

j_gene: TRBJ2-2
abundance: NA
d_gene: TRBD2
v_gene: TRBV7-9
CDR3nt: TGTGCCAGCAGCACCCGGACTAGCGGGGCATTCACCGGGGAGCTGTTTTTT
CDR3aa: CASSTRTSGAFTGELFF

j_gene: TRBJ1-6
abundance: NA
d_gene: NA
v_gene: TRBV30
CDR3nt: TGTGCCTGGAGTGCCGACAGCTATTCACCCCTCCACTTT
CDR3aa: CAWSADSYSPLHF

j_gene: TRBJ1-6
abundance: NA
d_gene: NA
v_gene: TRBV7-9
CDR3nt: TGTGCCAGCAGCCGGGACGAGAATTCACCCCTCCACTTT
CDR3aa: CASSRDENSPLHF

j_gene: TRBJ2-7
abundance: NA
d_gene: TRBD1
v_gene: TRBV19
CDR3nt: TGTGCCAGTACCGACGACAGGGGGTACGAGCAGTACTTC
CDR3aa: CASTDDRGYEQYF

j_gene: TRBJ2-4
abundance: NA
d_gene: NA
v_gene: TRBV19
CDR3nt: TGTGCCAGTAAGGAGGAAAACATTCAGTACTTC
CDR3aa: CASKEENIQYF

j_gene: TRBJ1-1
abundance: NA
d_gene: NA
v_gene: TRBV6-4
CDR3nt: TGTGCCAGCAGTGACGGGGCCACTGAAGCTTTCTTT
CDR3aa: CASSDGATEAFF

j_gene: TRBJ2-5
abundance: NA
d_gene: TRBD1
v_gene: TRBV2
CDR3nt: TGTGCCAGCAGGGACAGGGGCCAAGGAGAGACCCAGTACTTC
CDR3aa: CASRDRGQGETQYF

j_gene: TRBJ2-6
abundance: NA
d_gene: NA
v_gene: TRBV5-6
CDR3nt: TGTGCCAGCAGCCTACTAGCTGACTCTGGGGCCAACGTCCTGACTTTC
CDR3aa: CASSLLADSGANVLTF

j_gene: TRBJ1-2
abundance: NA
d_gene: NA
v_gene: TRBV10-3
CDR3nt: TGTGCCATCAGTGAAAGGACAGTCACCGCAGGTGGCTACACCTTC
CDR3aa: CAISERTVTAGGYTF

j_gene: TRBJ1-5
abundance: NA
d_gene: NA
v_gene: TRBV30
CDR3nt: TGTGCCTGGAGTACGACAGGACCATTAGCAGTGAATCAGCCCCAGCATTTT
CDR3aa: CAWSTTGPLAVNQPQHF

j_gene: TRBJ2-5
abundance: once
d_gene: NA
v_gene: TRBV14
CDR3nt: TGTGCCAGCAGCCAATTGCCCATGGATGAGACCCAGTACTTC
CDR3aa: CASSQLPMDETQYF

j_gene: TRBJ2-2
abundance: NA
d_gene: TRBD1
v_gene: TRBV5-6
CDR3nt: TGTGCCAGCAGCTTAGTCCGGGACAGGCACAACTCCGGGGAGCTGTTTTTT
CDR3aa: CASSLVRDRHNSGELFF

j_gene: TRBJ2-7
abundance: NA
d_gene: NA
v_gene: TRBV5-6
CDR3nt: TGTGCCAGCAGCCTATATTCCTACGAGCAGTACTTC
CDR3aa: CASSLYSYEQYF

j_gene: TRBJ1-5
abundance: few
d_gene: NA
v_gene: TRBV2
CDR3nt: TGTGCCAGCGTGGAATCTGGAACAGGAATTGTCCAGCCCCAGCATTTT
CDR3aa: CASVESGTGIVQPQHF

j_gene: TRBJ2-3
abundance: NA
d_gene: TRBD2
v_gene: TRBV5-4
CDR3nt: TGTGCCAGCAGCCAAGGTCTCACTAGCGATAGCACAGATACGCAGTATTTT
CDR3aa: CASSQGLTSDSTDTQYF

j_gene: TRBJ2-1
abundance: once
d_gene: TRBD1
v_gene: TRBV4-1
CDR3nt: TGCGCCAGCACCGAAGGGGGACAGGGGGCGCGGGAGCAGTTCTTC
CDR3aa: CASTEGGQGAREQFF

j_gene: TRBJ2-2
abundance: NA
d_gene: TRBD2
v_gene: TRBV5-1
CDR3nt: TGCGCCAGCAGCTTGGCAGGCGGGGGGGCAACCGGGGAGCTGTTTTTT
CDR3aa: CASSLAGGGATGELFF

j_gene: TRBJ1-1
abundance: NA
d_gene: NA
v_gene: TRBV5-1
CDR3nt: TGCGCCAGCAGCGCCCAGTCTAATATGAACACTGAAGCTTTCTTT
CDR3aa: CASSAQSNMNTEAFF

j_gene: TRBJ2-5
abundance: NA
d_gene: NA
v_gene: TRBV5-1
CDR3nt: TGCGCCAGCAGCTTGGGTAACGTGGGGAGTTTAGAGACCCAGTACTTC
CDR3aa: CASSLGNVGSLETQYF

j_gene: TRBJ2-2
abundance: NA
d_gene: NA
v_gene: TRBV4-1
CDR3nt: TGCGCCAGCAGCCGCCGACAGGACGCGAACACCGGGGAGCTGTTTTTT
CDR3aa: CASSRRQDANTGELFF

j_gene: TRBJ1-6
abundance: once
d_gene: NA
v_gene: TRBV7-8
CDR3nt: TGTGCCAGCAGCCATAACGGGGGCGCGAATTCACCCCTCCACTTT
CDR3aa: CASSHNGGANSPLHF

j_gene: TRBJ1-6
abundance: NA
d_gene: NA
v_gene: TRBV2
CDR3nt: TGTGCCAGCATGGCGGGGGTACTGTCACCCCTCCACTTT
CDR3aa: CASMAGVLSPLHF

j_gene: TRBJ1-2
abundance: NA
d_gene: TRBD1
v_gene: TRBV6-6
CDR3nt: TGTGCCAGCAGGGAGACAGGGGGCTCGCACGGCTACACCTTC
CDR3aa: CASRETGGSHGYTF

j_gene: TRBJ2-3
abundance: NA
d_gene: TRBD2
v_gene: TRBV9
CDR3nt: TGTGCCAGCAGCAGTATTCGACTAGCGGGGATGACCCGATTGCATTCTAGCACAGATACGCAGTATTTT
CDR3aa: CASSSIRLAGMTRLHSSTDTQYF

j_gene: TRBJ2-1
abundance: NA
d_gene: NA
v_gene: TRBV7-9
CDR3nt: TGTGCCAGCAGCCCGCTCTGGCGGGGTTACAATGAGCAGTTCTTC
CDR3aa: CASSPLWRGYNEQFF

j_gene: TRBJ1-2
abundance: NA
d_gene: NA
v_gene: TRBV2
CDR3nt: TGTGCCAGCAAACAGGGATTCGCTAGTGGCTACACCTTC
CDR3aa: CASKQGFASGYTF

j_gene: TRBJ1-2
abundance: once
d_gene: NA
v_gene: TRBV18
CDR3nt: TGTGCCAGCTCACCGAGCAGGGGTGAGACCGGCTACACCTTC
CDR3aa: CASSPSRGETGYTF

j_gene: TRBJ1-1
abundance: NA
d_gene: TRBD1
v_gene: TRBV20-1
CDR3nt: TGCAGGACAGGGAGGGAAACTGAAGCTTTCTTT
CDR3aa: CRTGRETEAFF

j_gene: TRBJ2-7
abundance: NA
d_gene: TRBD1
v_gene: TRBV28
CDR3nt: TGTGCCAGCAGCCCACAGGGGGCAACGTACTACGAGCAGTACTTC
CDR3aa: CASSPQGATYYEQYF

j_gene: TRBJ2-1
abundance: NA
d_gene: TRBD1
v_gene: TRBV25-1
CDR3nt: TGTGCCAGCACCCCCACGGGACAGGGGTATAATGAGCAGTTCTTC
CDR3aa: CASTPTGQGYNEQFF

j_gene: TRBJ2-7
abundance: NA
d_gene: NA
v_gene: TRBV27
CDR3nt: TGTGCCAGCAGTGGCAACCTCGGGACGGATACGTACGAGCAGTACTTC
CDR3aa: CASSGNLGTDTYEQYF

j_gene: TRBJ1-2
abundance: NA
d_gene: NA
v_gene: TRBV30
CDR3nt: TGTGCCTGGAGTTTCTCGCTTACGGATGGCTACACCTTC
CDR3aa: CAWSFSLTDGYTF

j_gene: TRBJ2-1
abundance: NA
d_gene: NA
v_gene: TRBV2
CDR3nt: TGTGCCAGCAGTGAAGCGGGGGCCGTTAAAGATGAGCAGTTCTTC
CDR3aa: CASSEAGAVKDEQFF

j_gene: TRBJ1-2
abundance: NA
d_gene: NA
v_gene: TRBV18
CDR3nt: TGTGCCAGCTCAGCGACGGGGGTCGATGGCTACACCTTC
CDR3aa: CASSATGVDGYTF

j_gene: TRBJ1-2
abundance: NA
d_gene: NA
v_gene: TRBV19
CDR3nt: TGTGCCAGTAGCTTAAGTCAGGTGCAGGGCCGGTGGTATGGCTACACCTTC
CDR3aa: CASSLSQVQGRWYGYTF

j_gene: TRBJ2-5
abundance: NA
d_gene: TRBD1
v_gene: TRBV25-1
CDR3nt: TGTGCCAGCAGGAAGGGGGCAGGGGGAGAGACCCAGTACTTC
CDR3aa: CASRKGAGGETQYF

j_gene: TRBJ2-7
abundance: NA
d_gene: NA
v_gene: TRBV5-1
CDR3nt: TGCGCCAGCAGCGTAGACAGTTACGAGCAGTACTTC
CDR3aa: CASSVDSYEQYF

j_gene: TRBJ1-1
abundance: NA
d_gene: NA
v_gene: TRBV15
CDR3nt: TGTGCCACCAGCAGGGAGACAGTGAACACTGAAGCTTTCTTT
CDR3aa: CATSRETVNTEAFF

j_gene: TRBJ2-2
abundance: NA
d_gene: NA
v_gene: TRBV7-2
CDR3nt: TGTGCCAGCAGCTTAGGGGCCTATAACACCGGGGAGCTGTTTTTT
CDR3aa: CASSLGAYNTGELFF

j_gene: TRBJ1-2
abundance: NA
d_gene: NA
v_gene: TRBV27
CDR3nt: TGTGCCAGCAGTTTTAGGGAAGACTATGGCTACACCTTC
CDR3aa: CASSFREDYGYTF

j_gene: TRBJ2-1
abundance: NA
d_gene: TRBD2
v_gene: TRBV7-3
CDR3nt: TGTGCCAGCAGCCCCAGACTAGCGGGGGTAAATGAGCAGTTCTTC
CDR3aa: CASSPRLAGVNEQFF

j_gene: TRBJ1-5
abundance: NA
d_gene: NA
v_gene: TRBV18
CDR3nt: TGTGCCAGCTCACCCCGAGGAGGGCCCCAGCATTTT
CDR3aa: CASSPRGGPQHF

j_gene: TRBJ1-4
abundance: NA
d_gene: NA
v_gene: TRBV10-1
CDR3nt: TGCGCCAGCAGTGTGGGGAAAACTCCCGGCGGCAATGAAAAACTGTTTTTT
CDR3aa: CASSVGKTPGGNEKLFF